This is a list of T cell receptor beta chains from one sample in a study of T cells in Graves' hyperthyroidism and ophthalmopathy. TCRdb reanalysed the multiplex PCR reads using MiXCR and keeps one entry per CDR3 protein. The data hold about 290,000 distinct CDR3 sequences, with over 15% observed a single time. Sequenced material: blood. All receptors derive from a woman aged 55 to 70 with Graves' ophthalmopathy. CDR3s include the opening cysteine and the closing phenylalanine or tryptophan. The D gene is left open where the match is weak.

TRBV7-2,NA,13,CASSLARSDTQYF
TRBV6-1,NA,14,CASRGLIQGGGYTF
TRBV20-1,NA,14,CSALGGSGANVLTF
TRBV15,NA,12,CATSVRVNEQFF
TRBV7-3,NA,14,CASSLFAGTDTQYF
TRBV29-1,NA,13,CSVGSFSTDTQYF
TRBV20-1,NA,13,CSASSQGIGEQYF
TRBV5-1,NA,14,CASSLGSSNTEAFF
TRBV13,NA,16,CASSLEQLHSGNTIYF
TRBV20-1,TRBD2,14,CSAPLAGGPYEQYF
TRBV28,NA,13,CASSRLTGKQQYF
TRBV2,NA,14,CASRGGYSNQPQHF
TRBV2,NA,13,CASSERWGNTQYF
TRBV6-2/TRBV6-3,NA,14,CASRLYSSGNTIYF
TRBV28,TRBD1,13,CASGDRGQETQYF
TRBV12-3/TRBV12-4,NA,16,CASTFIEPSVTGELFF
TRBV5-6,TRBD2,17,CASLGTSGRARTGELFF
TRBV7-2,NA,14,CASSPQQGNYEQYF
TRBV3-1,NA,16,CASSQVGGGTNEKLFF
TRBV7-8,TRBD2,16,CASRLAGLAGGGKQYF
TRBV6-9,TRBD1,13,CASGFAGGTEAFF
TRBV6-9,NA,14,CASSYRTQNYDYTF
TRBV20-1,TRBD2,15,CSAREGLAGKYEQYF